The clone carrying this TCR beta chain was seen repeatedly, ten times or more. Its target is unknown. Germline V lookup: CDR1 SNHLY, CDR2 FYNNEI. The CDR3 totals 13 residues. Trimming removed 3 bases from V and 4 bases from J, with 7 bases in between. The data were taken from a study of T cells in Graves' hyperthyroidism and ophthalmopathy. Broader study findings: Patients with ophthalmopathy were separated from those with stable hyperthyroidism by a 13 V-J model. Ophthalmopathy onset followed model prediction by a median roughly 6.5 months.

The study excluded patients with uncontrolled infection, other autoimmune disease, pregnancy or lactation. PBMCs were collected from an approximately 9.4 ml volume of fresh peripheral blood. Amplification yielded TCR beta CDR3 regions, with RNA transcripts as the source. The study used the HTBI primer set for a first-round RT-PCR of the TCR CDR3. TCRdb ran MiXCR on the multiplex PCR reads and lists one entry per CDR3 protein. Counted here are around 560,000 distinct CDR3 sequences, 16% occurring once; the ten biggest clones make up around 19%. Sequencing input: blood. The chain employs TRBV2 and TRBJ1-3; D is unresolved. The TCR comes from a woman in her late teens or twenties with Graves' hyperthyroidism. In DNA, the CDR3 is TGTGCCAGCAGTGATTGGCAAGGAAACACCATATATTTT. This encodes CASSDWQGNTIYF.